Each of the 4 T cell receptor beta chains below was sequenced from the same sample in a study of blood T cell repertoires in COVID-19. TCRdb keeps only in-frame clones here, not all; method: immunoSEQ multiplex PCR. The table lists 53,000 or so clones, 75% to 80% of them singletons. The sequencing sample was made of peripheral blood. These receptors all stem from a man between 65 and 85 years old with active or convalescent COVID-19.

Here the CDR3 reads CASSEIVTGWDYGYTF. The CDR3 DNA is TGTGCCAGCAGTGAAATCGTAACAGGGTGGGACTATGGCTACACCTTC. The chain couples TRBV2 to TRBJ1-2, with D possibly TRBD1 on 6 matching bases. The CDR3 runs to 16 residues. Germline lookup yields CDR1 SNHLY and CDR2 FYNNEI. Deletions cut 2 bases from V and 3 bases from J, with 16 bases between.

The V and J genes are TRBV2 and TRBJ2-6; 11 bases map to TRBD1. CDR1 is SNHLY, CDR2 FYNNEI, per germline. This CDR3 region has 18 residues. V dropped 6 bases and J dropped 3; count of bases not matched to a gene: 10. CDR3 coding DNA: TGTGCCAGCAGCCTGGACAGGGGGCGCCGATATGGGGCCAACGTCCTGACTTTC. Translated, it gives CASSLDRGRRYGANVLTF.

The CDR3: CASSLSGTGNTEAFF. Here the CDR3 DNA reads TGTGCCAGTAGTTTATCCGGGACAGGGAACACTGAAGCTTTCTTT. The V call is TRBV19, the J call TRBJ1-1; 8 bases fit TRBD1. Trimming removed 5 bases from V and 1 base from J; junction bases left unmatched: 6. Per germline, CDR1 LNHDA and CDR2 SQIVND (reference sequence). This CDR3 is 15 amino acids long.

In this sample, this clone turned up a few times. This sequence joins TRBV28 and TRBJ1-2; maybe TRBD1 (6 bases). This CDR3 is built from 12 residues. Germline V gene lookup returns CDR1 MDHEN and CDR2 SYDVKM. Trimming left V 4 bases short and J 7 bases short, with 10 bases between. CDR3 sequence: CASSSTGFGYTF. CDR3 coding DNA: TGTGCCAGCAGTTCGACAGGATTTGGCTACACCTTC.